Described below is a single T cell receptor beta chain sequence and its context. Its specificity is unknown. Germline V lookup: CDR1 SNHLY, CDR2 FYNNEI. Trimming cost V 4 bases and J 5 bases, with 5 bases left between them. The CDR3 is made up of 11 amino acids. Libraries were prepared by immunoSEQ multiplex PCR; TCRdb keeps only in-frame clonotypes and omits some of them. The table includes tens of thousands of clones, less than 90% detected once. These data originate in a study of OX40 agonist ivuxolimab in advanced cancers. Study overall: The patients received agonistic anti-OX40 (CD134) antibody ivuxolimab. Study outcomes and limitations: Relatively little clonal expansion, among the lowest observed, appeared in partial responders at 0.1-3.0 mg/kg.

The sequencing here drew on CD4+ or CD8+ T cells sorted from blood, taken in a trial of the OX40 agonist ivuxolimab. The TCR sequence derives from an adult with an advanced solid tumor such as melanoma, head and neck, liver or kidney cancer. This sequence joins TRBV2 and TRBJ2-5; D gene unclear. This chain's CDR3 is CASSVGETQYF. In DNA, the CDR3 is TGTGCCAGCAGTGTGGGGGAGACCCAGTACTTC.